The present entry profiles one T cell receptor beta chain with its context. J was trimmed by 8 bases and V by 5 bases; bases with no gene match: 4. Per the germline V gene, CDR1 is SNHLY and CDR2 is FYNNEI. The length of the CDR3 is 13 residues. The sample is drawn from a study of blood T cell repertoires in COVID-19. Study-level information: Acute and convalescent COVID-19 specimens originated in the United States, Italy and Spain. T cells, B-cell-depleted T cells, or PBMCs supplied cDNA or gDNA.

In the authors' workflow: Cell counts per sample came from amplifying reference gene primers. Assay used: immunoSEQ multiplex PCR; TCRdb lists only in-frame clones, some missing. V and J calls and clone size are those listed in that table; D and trimming were worked out from the DNA. The sample contains 130,000 or so clones, more than 70% of which appear only once. The chain carries TRBV2 and TRBJ1-4, with 8 bases identical to TRBD1. This sequence was found in a woman in her sixties with acute or convalescent COVID-19. What was sequenced was peripheral blood. CDR3 protein: CASSFGQGEKLFF. CDR3 coding DNA: TGTGCCAGCAGTTTCGGACAGGGAGAAAAACTGTTTTTT.